Included here is one TCR beta chain sequence, with context. The repertoire was sequenced with immunoSEQ multiplex PCR; TCRdb's copy has only in-frame clones and lacks some. The sample shows over 40,000 clones, 92% of them seen only once. The sample comes from a study of T cell changes during pregnancy in multiple sclerosis. The ends were cut back, 7 bases at V and 4 bases at J, with 7 bases in the middle. The length of the CDR3 is 12 residues. The germline V gene has CDR1 MNHEY and CDR2 SVGAGI. The input for sequencing was peripheral blood, taken in the third trimester of pregnancy. This chain joins TRBV6-5 and TRBJ2-2, with D possibly being TRBD2 (6 bases). The TCR was taken from a female donor with multiple sclerosis, enrolled in a pregnancy study. CDR3 in amino acids: CASNSGTGELFF. CDR3 DNA: TGTGCCAGCAATAGCGGCACCGGGGAGCTGTTTTTT.